The entry below gives a single TCR beta chain sequence along with its context. Libraries were prepared by immunoSEQ multiplex PCR; TCRdb keeps only in-frame clonotypes and omits some of them. Among 90,000 to 110,000 clones listed, 80% to 90% were seen once. V shed 6 bases and J 3 bases; nucleotides not matched to a gene: 8. The germline V gene encodes CDR1 MNHEY and CDR2 SVGAGI. The CDR3 length is 14 residues. The data derive from a study of T cell responses to AZD1222 COVID-19 vaccine. This TCR derives from an adult who received the AZD1222 COVID-19 vaccine. Here the sequenced sample was peripheral blood, taken 28 days after the second AZD1222 dose. This chain uses TRBV6-5 with TRBJ2-7, with 7 bases matching TRBD2. The CDR3: CASSRGGFGYEQYF. The DNA of the CDR3 is TGTGCCAGCAGCCGGGGAGGGTTCGGCTACGAGCAGTACTTC.